This TCR beta chain was identified during a study of T cell responses to AZD1222 COVID-19 vaccine. Here immunoSEQ multiplex PCR was the method, and the copy in TCRdb shows in-frame clones only, minus some. Among roughly 92,000 clones, roughly 89% were seen once, and the ten largest hold 4% to 5%. Study-wide points: After the peak T cell response, and only then, were repertoires sampled. White British people made up most donors, females outnumbered males, and clonal diversity was possibly underestimated. Recipients of AZD1222 seropositive at baseline numbered only six or seven.

The CDR3 has 16 residues. Germline V lookup: CDR1 LGHDT, CDR2 YNNKEL (reference sequence). The V gene lost 0 bases and the J gene lost 8 bases, with 16 bases spanning the gap. For this clone: Its target is unknown.

The analysis combined second doses at about 4 or about 12 weeks. The sequencing used peripheral blood, collected 28 days after the second AZD1222 dose. The sequence was obtained from an adult who received the AZD1222 COVID-19 vaccine. The chain carries TRBV3-1 (or the pseudogene TRBV3-2) and TRBJ1-4, with D possibly TRBD1 on 6 matching bases. In DNA, the CDR3 is TGTGCCAGCAGCCAAGACTTCACAGGGAGGCGAGAAAAACTGTTTTTT. It specifies CASSQDFTGRREKLFF.